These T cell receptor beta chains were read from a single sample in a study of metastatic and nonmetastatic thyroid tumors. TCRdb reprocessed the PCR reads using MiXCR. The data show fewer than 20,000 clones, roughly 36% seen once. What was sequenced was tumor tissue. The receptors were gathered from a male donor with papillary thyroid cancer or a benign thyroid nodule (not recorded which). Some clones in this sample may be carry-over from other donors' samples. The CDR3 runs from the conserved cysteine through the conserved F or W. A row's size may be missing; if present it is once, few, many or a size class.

CDR3aa: CASSLQISTDTQYF
j_gene: TRBJ2-3
len: 14
v_gene: TRBV7-3
abundance: NA

CDR3aa: CSAIDSTGEFATNEKLFF
j_gene: TRBJ1-4
len: 18
v_gene: TRBV20-1
abundance: medium-sized

CDR3aa: CASSYSSRTGVNQPQHF
j_gene: TRBJ1-5
len: 17
v_gene: TRBV6-6
abundance: many

CDR3aa: CSAPTTGTEAFF
j_gene: TRBJ1-1
len: 12
v_gene: TRBV20-1
abundance: medium-sized

CDR3aa: CASSLILDRTKNIQYF
j_gene: TRBJ2-4
len: 16
v_gene: TRBV5-6
abundance: once

CDR3aa: CASSLESQGGYEQYF
j_gene: TRBJ2-7
len: 15
v_gene: TRBV13
abundance: few

CDR3aa: CATSDLSSGPYNEQFF
j_gene: TRBJ2-1
len: 16
v_gene: TRBV24-1
abundance: medium-sized

CDR3aa: CASSLAGGGEQYF
j_gene: TRBJ2-7
len: 13
v_gene: TRBV11-3
abundance: NA

CDR3aa: CAIGSFVGTDTHYF
j_gene: TRBJ2-3
len: 14
v_gene: TRBV7-9
abundance: NA

CDR3aa: CASSRTVNTEAFF
j_gene: TRBJ1-1
len: 13
v_gene: TRBV12-3/TRBV12-4
abundance: many

CDR3aa: CASSRLAGVEEQYF
j_gene: TRBJ2-7
len: 14
v_gene: TRBV19
abundance: many

CDR3aa: CASSRLPTGELFF
j_gene: TRBJ2-2
len: 13
v_gene: TRBV5-1
abundance: once

CDR3aa: CASSLDPDSLNSPLNF
j_gene: TRBJ1-6
len: 16
v_gene: TRBV28
abundance: NA

CDR3aa: CASSGQTVSGNTIYF
j_gene: TRBJ1-3
len: 15
v_gene: TRBV6-1
abundance: few

CDR3aa: CASSYRTSSIGLTGELFF
j_gene: TRBJ2-2
len: 18
v_gene: TRBV6-5
abundance: NA

CDR3aa: CASSLDGPLDEQFF
j_gene: TRBJ2-1
len: 14
v_gene: TRBV7-8
abundance: NA

CDR3aa: CATAGGSPDEQYF
j_gene: TRBJ2-7
len: 13
v_gene: TRBV24-1
abundance: medium-sized

CDR3aa: CASSETIAGAYEQYF
j_gene: TRBJ2-7
len: 15
v_gene: TRBV12-3/TRBV12-4
abundance: NA

CDR3aa: CASSLTGTNLGYGYTF
j_gene: TRBJ1-2
len: 16
v_gene: TRBV11-2
abundance: NA

CDR3aa: CASSWGTSVSSYELYF
j_gene: TRBJ2-7
len: 16
v_gene: TRBV28
abundance: NA

CDR3aa: CASIVTSLSYNEQFF
j_gene: TRBJ2-1
len: 15
v_gene: TRBV6-1
abundance: medium-sized

CDR3aa: CASSLARLQETQYF
j_gene: TRBJ2-5
len: 14
v_gene: TRBV5-6
abundance: many

CDR3aa: CASSFRGQGNSPLHF
j_gene: TRBJ1-6
len: 15
v_gene: TRBV11-2
abundance: medium-sized

CDR3aa: CATSPGTGKETQYF
j_gene: TRBJ2-5
len: 14
v_gene: TRBV24-1
abundance: NA

CDR3aa: CSASQVFHTGELFF
j_gene: TRBJ2-2
len: 14
v_gene: TRBV20-1
abundance: NA

CDR3aa: CASTTRGGWVGQPQHF
j_gene: TRBJ1-5
len: 16
v_gene: TRBV6-1
abundance: many

CDR3aa: CASSPLERNYGYTF
j_gene: TRBJ1-2
len: 14
v_gene: TRBV18
abundance: many

CDR3aa: CASINRDGIGNTIYF
j_gene: TRBJ1-3
len: 15
v_gene: TRBV6-1
abundance: NA

CDR3aa: CASSLGDSSYEQYF
j_gene: TRBJ2-7
len: 14
v_gene: TRBV6-2/TRBV6-3
abundance: NA

CDR3aa: CASIYSDTWELFF
j_gene: TRBJ2-2
len: 13
v_gene: TRBV6-2/TRBV6-3
abundance: NA

CDR3aa: CASSQSHKGNQPQHF
j_gene: TRBJ1-5
len: 15
v_gene: TRBV28
abundance: NA

CDR3aa: CASSRDRSPWSPLHF
j_gene: TRBJ1-6
len: 15
v_gene: TRBV12-3/TRBV12-4
abundance: few